A single T cell receptor beta chain is shown here with its context. The antigen is unknown. The record originates from a study of post-analysis software for immune sequencing data. Study-wide results and limits: Compared with controls, patients had more of 4 to 6 TRBV segments, including TRBV5-6, TRBV5-1 and TRBV20-1.

V was shortened by 1 base and J by 0 bases, with 10 bases between the two germline ends. CDR1 and CDR2 from the germline V gene are MDHEN and SYDVKM. The CDR3 loop spans 15 amino acids. TCR beta libraries were prepared from cDNA with unique molecular identifiers. MiXCR, applied by TCRdb to the PCR reads, yields one record per CDR3 protein. The table shows hundreds of thousands of distinct CDR3 sequences, with 40% to 55% occurring only once. V gene TRBV28 combines with J gene TRBJ2-7; D may match TRBD1 or TRBD2 (6 bases each). The receptor was isolated from a girl aged 10-17 years with multiple sclerosis. Sequenced material: blood. This CDR3 is CASSLLQGLSYEQYF. DNA of the CDR3: TGTGCCAGCAGTTTATTACAGGGACTCTCCTACGAGCAGTACTTC.